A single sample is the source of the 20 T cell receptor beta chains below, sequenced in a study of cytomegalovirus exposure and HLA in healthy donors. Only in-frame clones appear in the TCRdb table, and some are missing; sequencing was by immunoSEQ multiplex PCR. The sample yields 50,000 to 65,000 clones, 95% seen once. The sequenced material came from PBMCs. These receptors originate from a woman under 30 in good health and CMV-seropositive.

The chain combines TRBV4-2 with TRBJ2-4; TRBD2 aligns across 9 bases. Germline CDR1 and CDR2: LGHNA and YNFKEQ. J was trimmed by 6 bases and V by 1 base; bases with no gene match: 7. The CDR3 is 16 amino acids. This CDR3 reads CASSQVIAGVRNIQYF. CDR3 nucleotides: TGTGCCAGCAGCCAAGTAATAGCGGGGGTTAGAAACATTCAGTACTTC.

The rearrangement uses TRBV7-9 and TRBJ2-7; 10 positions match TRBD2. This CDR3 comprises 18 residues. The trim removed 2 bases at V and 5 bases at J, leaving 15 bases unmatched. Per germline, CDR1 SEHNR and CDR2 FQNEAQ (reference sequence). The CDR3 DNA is TGTGCCAGCAGCTTACGTCCCGGGACTAGCGAGACCCTTAACGAGCAGTACTTC. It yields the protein CASSLRPGTSETLNEQYF.

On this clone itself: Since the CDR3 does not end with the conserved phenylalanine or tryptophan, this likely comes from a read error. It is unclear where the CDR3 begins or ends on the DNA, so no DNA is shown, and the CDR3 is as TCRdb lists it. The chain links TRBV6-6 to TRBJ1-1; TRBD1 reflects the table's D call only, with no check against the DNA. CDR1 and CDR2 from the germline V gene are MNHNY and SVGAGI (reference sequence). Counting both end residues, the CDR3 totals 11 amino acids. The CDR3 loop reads CASSYSVCTGC.

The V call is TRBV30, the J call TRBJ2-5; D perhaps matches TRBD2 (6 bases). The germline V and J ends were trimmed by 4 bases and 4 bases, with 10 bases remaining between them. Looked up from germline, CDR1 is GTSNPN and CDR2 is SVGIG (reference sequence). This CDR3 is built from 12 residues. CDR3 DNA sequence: TGTGCCTGGAATCAAGCGGGAGAGACCCAGTACTTC. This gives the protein CAWNQAGETQYF.

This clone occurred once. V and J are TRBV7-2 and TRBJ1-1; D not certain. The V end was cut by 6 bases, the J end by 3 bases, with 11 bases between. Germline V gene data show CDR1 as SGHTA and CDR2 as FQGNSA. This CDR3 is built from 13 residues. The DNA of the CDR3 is TGTGCCAGCAGTCTATCCCGTGACACTGAAGCTTTCTTT. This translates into CASSLSRDTEAFF.

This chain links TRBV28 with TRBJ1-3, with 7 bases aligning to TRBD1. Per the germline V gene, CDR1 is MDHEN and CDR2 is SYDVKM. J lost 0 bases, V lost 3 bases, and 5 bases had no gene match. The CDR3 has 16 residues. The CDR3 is CASSFEGAGSGNTIYF. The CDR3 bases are TGTGCCAGCAGTTTCGAGGGGGCGGGCTCTGGAAACACCATATATTTT.

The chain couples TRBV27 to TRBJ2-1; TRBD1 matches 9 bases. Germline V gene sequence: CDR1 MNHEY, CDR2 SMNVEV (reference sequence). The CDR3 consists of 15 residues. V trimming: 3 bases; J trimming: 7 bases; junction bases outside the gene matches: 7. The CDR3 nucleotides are TGTGCCAGCAGTTTCGCGGGACAGGGCTGGAATGAGCAGTTCTTC. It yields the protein CASSFAGQGWNEQFF.

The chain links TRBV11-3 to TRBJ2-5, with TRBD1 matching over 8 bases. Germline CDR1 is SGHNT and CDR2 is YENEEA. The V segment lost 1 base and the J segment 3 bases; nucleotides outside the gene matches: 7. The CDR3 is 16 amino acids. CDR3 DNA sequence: TGTGCCAGCAGCTTAGGATCCGGGACAGGAGAAGAGACCCAGTACTTC. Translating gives CASSLGSGTGEETQYF.

The CDR3 here is CASSLDRRVYNEQFF. The CDR3 DNA is TGCGCCAGCAGCTTGGACAGGAGAGTCTACAATGAGCAGTTCTTC. The chain joins TRBV5-1 to TRBJ2-1, with D tentatively TRBD1 (5 bases). Trimming stripped 0 bases from V and 3 bases from J, with 10 bases between. From germline, CDR1 is SGHRS and CDR2 YFSETQ. The CDR3 runs to 15 residues.

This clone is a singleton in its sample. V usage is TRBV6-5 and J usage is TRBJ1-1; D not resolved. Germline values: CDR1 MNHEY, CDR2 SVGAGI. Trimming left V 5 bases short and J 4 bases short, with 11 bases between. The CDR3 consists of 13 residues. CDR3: CASSPRAGTEAFF. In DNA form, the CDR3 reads TGTGCCAGCAGTCCGAGGGCCGGCACTGAAGCTTTCTTT.

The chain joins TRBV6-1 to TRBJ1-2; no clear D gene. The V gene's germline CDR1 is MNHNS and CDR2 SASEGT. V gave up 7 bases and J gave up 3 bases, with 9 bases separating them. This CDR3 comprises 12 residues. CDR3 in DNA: TGTGCCAGCAACTCGGACTACTATGGCTACACCTTC. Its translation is CASNSDYYGYTF.

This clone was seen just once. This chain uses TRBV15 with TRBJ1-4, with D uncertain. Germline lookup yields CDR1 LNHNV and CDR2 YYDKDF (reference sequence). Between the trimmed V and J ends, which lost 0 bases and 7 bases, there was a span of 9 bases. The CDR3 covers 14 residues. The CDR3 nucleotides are TGTGCCACCAGCAGAGATAACGGTGGTGAAAAACTGTTTTTT. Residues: CATSRDNGGEKLFF.

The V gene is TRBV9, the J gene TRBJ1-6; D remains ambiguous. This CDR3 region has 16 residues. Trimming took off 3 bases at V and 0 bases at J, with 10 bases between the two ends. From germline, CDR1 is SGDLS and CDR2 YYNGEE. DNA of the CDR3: TGTGCCAGCAGCGAGTCAGGCGACTCCTATAATTCACCCCTCCACTTT. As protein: CASSESGDSYNSPLHF.

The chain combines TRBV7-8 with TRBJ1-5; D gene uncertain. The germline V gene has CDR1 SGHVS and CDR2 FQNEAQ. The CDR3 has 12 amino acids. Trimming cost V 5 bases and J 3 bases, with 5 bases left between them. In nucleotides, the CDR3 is TGTGCCAGCAGCCCCTTCAATCAGCCCCAGCATTTT. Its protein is CASSPFNQPQHF.

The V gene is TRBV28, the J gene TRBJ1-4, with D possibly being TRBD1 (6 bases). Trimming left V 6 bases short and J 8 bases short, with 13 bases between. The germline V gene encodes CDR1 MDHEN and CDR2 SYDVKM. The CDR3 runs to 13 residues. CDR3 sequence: CASRGGLGEKLFF. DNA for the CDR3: TGTGCCAGCAGGGGGGGGCTAGGGGAAAAACTGTTTTTT.

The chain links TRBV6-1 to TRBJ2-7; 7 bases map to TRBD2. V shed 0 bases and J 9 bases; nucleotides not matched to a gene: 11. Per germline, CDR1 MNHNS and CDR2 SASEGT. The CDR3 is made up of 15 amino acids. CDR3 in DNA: TGTGCCAGCAGTGAAGCCCCGGGGCCGGGGAGGGGGCAGTACTTC. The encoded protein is CASSEAPGPGRGQYF.

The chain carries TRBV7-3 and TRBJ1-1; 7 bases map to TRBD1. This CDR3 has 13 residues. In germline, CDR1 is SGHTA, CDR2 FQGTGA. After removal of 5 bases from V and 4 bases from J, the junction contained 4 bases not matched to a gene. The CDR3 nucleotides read TGTGCCAGCAGCCCACAGGGGTCCACTGAAGCTTTCTTT. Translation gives CASSPQGSTEAFF.

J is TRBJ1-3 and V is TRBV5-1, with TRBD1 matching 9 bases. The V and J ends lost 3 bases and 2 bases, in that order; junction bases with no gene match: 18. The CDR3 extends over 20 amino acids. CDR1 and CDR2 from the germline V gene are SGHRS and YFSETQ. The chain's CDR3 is CASSYTVSGTGSSTGNTIYF. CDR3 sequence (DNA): TGCGCCAGCAGCTATACTGTCTCCGGGACAGGGAGCTCTACTGGAAACACCATATATTTT.

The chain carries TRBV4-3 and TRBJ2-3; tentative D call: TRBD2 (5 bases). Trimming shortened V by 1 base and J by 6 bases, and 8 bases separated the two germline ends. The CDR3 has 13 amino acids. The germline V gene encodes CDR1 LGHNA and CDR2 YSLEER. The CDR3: CASSQGEYDTQYF. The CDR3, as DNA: TGCGCCAGCAGCCAAGGGGAGTACGATACGCAGTATTTT.

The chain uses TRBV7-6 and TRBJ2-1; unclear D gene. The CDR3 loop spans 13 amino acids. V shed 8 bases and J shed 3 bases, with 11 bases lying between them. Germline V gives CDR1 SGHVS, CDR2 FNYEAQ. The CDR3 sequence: CASGPKLYNEQFF. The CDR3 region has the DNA TGTGCCAGCGGGCCCAAACTCTACAATGAGCAGTTCTTC. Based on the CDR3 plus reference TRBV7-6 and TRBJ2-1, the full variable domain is GAGVSQSPRYKVTKRGQDVALRCDPISGHVSLYWYRQALGQGPEFLTYFNYEAQQDKSGLPNDRFSAERPEGSISTLTIQRTEQRDSAMYRCASGPKLYNEQFFGPGTRLTVL.